This TCR beta chain is drawn from a study of T cells in Graves' hyperthyroidism and ophthalmopathy. Stable Graves' hyperthyroidism meant no ophthalmopathy progression within 18 months. Newly diagnosed hyperthyroidism patients aged 18 to 65 years had disease lasting under 2 months. Uncontrolled infections, other autoimmune diseases, pregnancy or lactation led to exclusion of patients. There were TCR beta CDR3 regions amplified from RNA transcripts. The HTBI primer set was used in a first-round RT-PCR of the TCR CDR3. TCRdb recomputed calls from the multiplex PCR reads with MiXCR, one row per CDR3 protein. The data contain under 300,000 distinct CDR3 sequences, approximately 14% of them seen just once; the ten biggest clones take up less than 8%. The germline CDR1 and CDR2 sequences are MNHNS and SASEGT. V lost 6 bases to trimming and J lost 8 bases, with 13 bases between them. CDR3 size: 12 residues.

This clonotype appeared many times. The chain uses TRBV6-1 and TRBJ1-1; weak D call: TRBD1 (6 bases). The sequenced sample consisted of blood. The TCR was taken from a woman in her thirties or forties with Graves' hyperthyroidism. In DNA form, the CDR3 reads TGTGCCAGCAGGGACCGGGACATAGAAGCTTTCTTT. It is translated as CASRDRDIEAFF.